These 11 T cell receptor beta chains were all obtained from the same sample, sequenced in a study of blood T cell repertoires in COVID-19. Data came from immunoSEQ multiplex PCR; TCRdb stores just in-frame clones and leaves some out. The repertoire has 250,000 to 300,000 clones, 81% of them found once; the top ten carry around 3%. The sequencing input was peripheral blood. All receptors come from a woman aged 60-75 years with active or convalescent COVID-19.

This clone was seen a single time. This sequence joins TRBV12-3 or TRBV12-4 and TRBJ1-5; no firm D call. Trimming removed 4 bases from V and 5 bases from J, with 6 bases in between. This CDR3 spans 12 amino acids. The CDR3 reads CASSSLDQPQHF. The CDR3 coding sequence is TGTGCCAGCAGTTCCCTAGATCAGCCCCAGCATTTT.

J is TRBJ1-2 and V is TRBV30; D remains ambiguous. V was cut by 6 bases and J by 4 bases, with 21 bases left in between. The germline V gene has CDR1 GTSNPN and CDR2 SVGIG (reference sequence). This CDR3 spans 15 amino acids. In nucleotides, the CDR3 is TGTGCCTGTAAACCCGCTCCTCTGGGCCTCTATGGCTACACCTTC. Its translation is CACKPAPLGLYGYTF.

CDR3 in DNA: TGTGCCAGCCGCCTCGAGGGATCTCCGTATGGCTACACCTTC. As protein: CASRLEGSPYGYTF. The rearrangement joins TRBV6-6 to TRBJ1-2; D remains ambiguous. This CDR3 region has 14 residues. Deletions cut 8 bases from V and 5 bases from J, with 18 bases between. Germline CDR1 and CDR2: MNHNY and SVGAGI (reference sequence).

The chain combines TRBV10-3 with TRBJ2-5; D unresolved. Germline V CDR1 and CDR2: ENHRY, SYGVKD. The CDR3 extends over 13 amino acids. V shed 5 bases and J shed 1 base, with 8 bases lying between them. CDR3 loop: CAISPTVQETQYF. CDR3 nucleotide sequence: TGTGCCATCAGTCCTACAGTCCAAGAGACCCAGTACTTC.

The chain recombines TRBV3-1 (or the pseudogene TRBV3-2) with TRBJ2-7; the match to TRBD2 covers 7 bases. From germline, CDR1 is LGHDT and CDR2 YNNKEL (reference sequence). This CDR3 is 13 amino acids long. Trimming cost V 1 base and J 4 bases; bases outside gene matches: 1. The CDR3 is CASSQVGGYEQYF. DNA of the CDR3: TGTGCCAGCAGCCAAGTCGGGGGGTACGAGCAGTACTTC.

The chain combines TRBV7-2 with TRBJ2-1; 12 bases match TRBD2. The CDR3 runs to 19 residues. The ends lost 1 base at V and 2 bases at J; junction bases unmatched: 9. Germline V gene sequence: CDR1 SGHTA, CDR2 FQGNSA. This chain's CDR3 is CASSLVLRLAGDPYNEQFF. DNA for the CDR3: TGTGCCAGCAGCTTAGTCCTCCGACTAGCGGGGGACCCCTACAATGAGCAGTTCTTC.

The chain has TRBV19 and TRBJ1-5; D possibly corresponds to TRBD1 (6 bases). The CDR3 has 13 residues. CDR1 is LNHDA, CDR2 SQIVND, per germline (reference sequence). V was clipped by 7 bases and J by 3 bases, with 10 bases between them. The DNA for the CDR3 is TGTGCCAGTAACCGGGACAACAATCAGCCCCAGCATTTT. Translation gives CASNRDNNQPQHF.

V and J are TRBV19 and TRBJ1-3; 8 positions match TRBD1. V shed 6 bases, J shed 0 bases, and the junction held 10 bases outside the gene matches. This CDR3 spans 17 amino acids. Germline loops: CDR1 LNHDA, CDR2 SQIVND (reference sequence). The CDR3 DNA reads TGTGCCAGTAGGGCCCCCGCAGGGGGCGCCTCTGGAAACACCATATATTTT. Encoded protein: CASRAPAGGASGNTIYF.

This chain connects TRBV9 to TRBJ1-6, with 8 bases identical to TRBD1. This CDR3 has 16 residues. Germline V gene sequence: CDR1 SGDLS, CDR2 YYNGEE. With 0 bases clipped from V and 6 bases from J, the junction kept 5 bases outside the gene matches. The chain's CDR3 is CASSVVGQGGNSPLHF. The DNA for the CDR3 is TGTGCCAGCAGCGTAGTAGGACAGGGAGGTAATTCACCCCTCCACTTT.

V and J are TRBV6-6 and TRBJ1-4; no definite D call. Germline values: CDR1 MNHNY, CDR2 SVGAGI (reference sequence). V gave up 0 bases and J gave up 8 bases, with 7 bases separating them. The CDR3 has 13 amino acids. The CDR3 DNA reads TGTGCCAGCAGTTACTCAAGCTGGGAAAAACTGTTTTTT. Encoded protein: CASSYSSWEKLFF.

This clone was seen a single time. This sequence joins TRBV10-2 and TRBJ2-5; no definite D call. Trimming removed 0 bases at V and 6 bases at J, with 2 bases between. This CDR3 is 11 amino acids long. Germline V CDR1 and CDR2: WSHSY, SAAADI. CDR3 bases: TGCGCCAGCAGTGAGTCTAAGACCCAGTACTTC. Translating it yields CASSESKTQYF.